These T cell receptor beta chains were read from a single sample in a study of vaccination and CD4 T cells after COVID-19. Their antigen targets remain unknown. TCRdb used MiXCR to reprocess the PCR reads, holding one entry per CDR3 protein. The repertoire has about 9,100 distinct CDR3 sequences, 65% to 80% of them found once; the top ten carry roughly two fifths. The specimen was CD4+ T cells from blood, cultured in vitro. All receptors derive from a human donor who had recovered from COVID-19. Each CDR3 is given with its conserved first and last residue. Each record gives: D gene, V gene, J gene, clone size, CDR3 length, CDR3 protein, CDR3 DNA. D genes are given only for firm matches. Size values are once, few and many counts, or a class for expanded clones, and some rows have none.

D: -
V: TRBV29-1
J: TRBJ2-6
size: -
length: 14
CDR3: CSVLQGSGANVLTF
DNA: TGCAGCGTGTTACAGGGAAGTGGGGCCAACGTCCTGACTTTC

D: TRBD2
V: TRBV20-1
J: TRBJ2-7
size: -
length: 17
CDR3: CSARSGGGLAGDYEQYF
DNA: TGCAGTGCTAGATCAGGGGGCGGGCTAGCGGGAGATTACGAGCAGTACTTC

D: -
V: TRBV19
J: TRBJ1-2
size: few
length: 13
CDR3: CASSILPRDGYTF
DNA: TGTGCCAGTAGTATTTTACCGCGTGATGGCTACACCTTC

D: TRBD1
V: TRBV6-5
J: TRBJ1-1
size: -
length: 15
CDR3: CASSWDRASLTEAFF
DNA: TGTGCCAGCAGTTGGGACAGGGCTTCCCTAACTGAAGCTTTCTTT

D: TRBD1
V: TRBV20-1
J: TRBJ1-2
size: -
length: 13
CDR3: CSARDYRGDGYTF
DNA: TGCAGTGCTAGAGATTACAGGGGAGACGGCTACACCTTC

D: TRBD2
V: TRBV7-9
J: TRBJ2-3
size: few
length: 16
CDR3: CASSWLIAGGQDTQYF
DNA: TGTGCCAGCAGCTGGCTCATAGCGGGAGGGCAAGATACGCAGTATTTT

D: -
V: TRBV20-1
J: TRBJ1-1
size: -
length: 14
CDR3: CSARDEDRGTEAFF
DNA: TGCAGTGCTAGAGATGAGGACAGAGGGACTGAAGCTTTCTTT

D: TRBD2
V: TRBV20-1
J: TRBJ2-2
size: once
length: 14
CDR3: CSAQRGGRTGELFF
DNA: TGCAGTGCCCAGCGGGGGGGCCGGACCGGGGAGCTGTTTTTT

D: -
V: TRBV20-1
J: TRBJ1-6
size: few
length: 13
CDR3: CSAPRDFNSPLHF
DNA: TGCAGTGCTCCGCGGGACTTTAATTCACCCCTCCACTTT

D: -
V: TRBV19
J: TRBJ2-3
size: -
length: 16
CDR3: CASSPSRGRSTDTQYF
DNA: TGTGCCAGTAGTCCCTCTCGGGGCCGTTCGACAGATACGCAGTATTTT

D: TRBD1
V: TRBV7-2
J: TRBJ1-1
size: few
length: 15
CDR3: CASSLKGAPNTEAFF
DNA: TGTGCCAGCAGCTTGAAGGGGGCCCCCAACACTGAAGCTTTCTTT

D: -
V: TRBV20-1
J: TRBJ2-7
size: few
length: 15
CDR3: CSARDDGLFSYEQYF
DNA: TGCAGTGCTAGAGATGATGGACTATTCTCCTACGAGCAGTACTTC

D: -
V: TRBV7-8
J: TRBJ2-6
size: once
length: 16
CDR3: CASSLGRSSGANVLTF
DNA: TGTGCCAGCAGCTTAGGACGGAGCTCTGGGGCCAACGTCCTGACTTTC

D: TRBD1
V: TRBV27
J: TRBJ2-7
size: -
length: 15
CDR3: CASSLQGQGGSEQYF
DNA: TGTGCCAGCAGTCTCCAGGGACAGGGAGGCTCCGAGCAGTACTTC

D: -
V: TRBV6-1
J: TRBJ2-7
size: -
length: 9
CDR3: CASSDEQYF
DNA: TGTGCCAGCAGTGACGAGCAGTACTTC

D: TRBD2
V: TRBV6-2/TRBV6-3
J: TRBJ2-1
size: -
length: 14
CDR3: CASKGLAGWDEQFF
DNA: TGTGCCAGCAAAGGACTAGCGGGGTGGGATGAGCAGTTCTTC

D: -
V: TRBV7-9
J: TRBJ1-2
size: -
length: 15
CDR3: CASSLPTEANYGYTF
DNA: TGTGCCAGCAGCTTACCTACCGAGGCTAACTATGGCTACACCTTC

D: TRBD2
V: TRBV5-1
J: TRBJ2-3
size: -
length: 14
CDR3: CASSVLAETDTQYF
DNA: TGCGCCAGCAGCGTCCTAGCGGAGACAGATACGCAGTATTTT

D: TRBD1
V: TRBV7-2
J: TRBJ1-2
size: few
length: 14
CDR3: CASSLGGTAYGYTF
DNA: TGTGCCAGCAGCTTAGGAGGGACAGCCTATGGCTACACCTTC

D: TRBD1
V: TRBV10-3
J: TRBJ2-7
size: once
length: 12
CDR3: CAISTDRDEQYF
DNA: TGTGCCATCAGCACCGACAGGGACGAGCAGTACTTC

D: -
V: TRBV6-1
J: TRBJ1-2
size: -
length: 14
CDR3: CASSEARGHYGYTF
DNA: TGTGCCAGCAGTGAAGCCAGGGGCCACTATGGCTACACCTTC

D: TRBD1
V: TRBV20-1
J: TRBJ1-5
size: few
length: 15
CDR3: CSARDRGRGRQPQHF
DNA: TGCAGTGCTAGAGATCGCGGCAGGGGGAGACAGCCCCAGCATTTT

D: -
V: TRBV11-3
J: TRBJ1-6
size: -
length: 14
CDR3: CASSSSRRNSPLHF
DNA: TGTGCCAGCAGCTCGTCGCGGCGTAATTCACCCCTCCACTTT

D: -
V: TRBV18
J: TRBJ2-3
size: once
length: 13
CDR3: CASRYPSTDTQYF
DNA: TGTGCCAGTAGGTATCCTAGCACAGATACGCAGTATTTT